This T cell receptor (beta chain) derives from a study of blood T cells in healthy people across ages. Study-level findings and limits: Higher naive T cell percentage went strongly together with higher TCR beta diversity. PBMCs were not sorted, which prevented a conclusive comparison of naive versus antigen-experienced cells. The long-lived group displayed more naive CD4+ cells, plus higher diversity, than the aged donors did.

A second roughly 6 to 11 cycle PCR used barcoded and J-beta primers. Every cDNA molecule carried a tag from a template-switch adaptor bearing 12 random nucleotides. MiXCR, applied by TCRdb to the 5' RACE reads, yields one record per CDR3 protein. The sample carries over 1.5 million distinct CDR3 sequences, approximately 50% recorded once. CDR3 length: 17 amino acids. Germline V gene lookup returns CDR1 ENHRY and CDR2 SYGVKD. This clonotype was seen a few times. The antigen remains unidentified. This TCR was recovered from a woman aged 35 to 49 in good health. The rearrangement joins TRBV10-3 to TRBJ2-4, with 9 bases aligning to TRBD2. Gene TRBJ2-7 matches the end of the DNA better, so the J call may be wrong. Input material: blood. CDR3 nucleotides: TGTGCCATCAGTGGAGCGGGGGGTGGATTTAGGACTTACGAGCAGTACTTC. As protein: CAISGAGGGFRTYEQYF.